The rows below give T cell receptor beta chains drawn from one sample of a study of identical twins. Each CDR3 protein is one row after TCRdb ran MiXCR on the 5' RACE reads. The sample has fewer than 800,000 distinct CDR3 sequences; around 7.5% are singletons. These data were likewise used in another study, on yellow fever vaccine responses in identical twins.

The sample was PBMCs. These receptors were taken from a woman aged 18-29 years in good health. The CDR3 runs from the conserved cysteine through the conserved F or W. A D gene is named only where the DNA matches it firmly. Clone size is stated in some rows and not others, as once, few, many or a class when expanded.

j_call clone_size d_call v_call cdr3_aa cdr3_nt
TRBJ2-5 few TRBD1 TRBV3-1 CASSLTQGAGQETQYF TGTGCCAGCAGCCTAACACAGGGGGCGGGACAAGAGACCCAGTACTTC
TRBJ2-7 few . TRBV5-1 CASSLYGLAYEQYF TGCGCCAGCAGCTTATACGGACTGGCCTACGAGCAGTACTTC
TRBJ2-1 . TRBD1 TRBV6-2/TRBV6-3 CASSYSWTGGSEQFF TGTGCCAGCAGTTACTCGTGGACAGGGGGCTCTGAGCAGTTCTTC
TRBJ1-1 few . TRBV9 CASSVEWGNTEAFF TGTGCCAGCAGCGTAGAGTGGGGGAACACTGAAGCTTTCTTT
TRBJ1-1 few . TRBV18 CASSPQPVITEAFF TGTGCCAGCTCACCGCAGCCAGTGATCACTGAAGCTTTCTTT
TRBJ2-3 few . TRBV20-1 CSARDPALAQYF TGCAGTGCTAGAGACCCCGCCCTCGCGCAGTATTTT
TRBJ2-3 . TRBD2 TRBV10-1 CASSSQGWTSGTDTQYF TGCGCCAGCAGTTCTCAAGGCTGGACTAGCGGGACAGATACGCAGTATTTT
TRBJ1-1 . . TRBV5-1 CASSLGGAENTEAFF TGCGCCAGCAGCTTGGGGGGGGCGGAGAACACTGAAGCTTTCTTT
TRBJ2-3 many . TRBV12-3/TRBV12-4 CASSFLGHTDTQYF TGTGCCAGCAGTTTTTTGGGCCACACAGATACGCAGTATTTT
TRBJ1-2 many . TRBV3-1 CASSQDGMSGAESYGYTF TGTGCCAGCAGCCAAGATGGAATGTCGGGGGCCGAGAGCTATGGCTACACCTTC
TRBJ2-3 many TRBD2 TRBV5-1 CASSRSSGTDTQYF TGCGCCAGCAGCCGGTCTAGCGGTACAGATACGCAGTATTTT
TRBJ2-2 . . TRBV7-9 CASSLRLATAGELFF TGTGCCAGCAGCTTACGATTAGCTACGGCCGGGGAGCTGTTTTTT
TRBJ2-3 many . TRBV4-1 CASSRDVGTDTQYF TGCGCCAGCAGCCGGGACGTCGGTACAGATACGCAGTATTTT
TRBJ2-1 many TRBD1 TRBV11-2 CASSSGQGIYNEQFF TGTGCCAGCAGCTCCGGACAGGGGATCTACAATGAGCAGTTCTTC
TRBJ2-7 many TRBD1 TRBV20-1 CSATPATGAYEQYF TGCAGTGCTACCCCGGCGACAGGGGCCTACGAGCAGTACTTC
TRBJ2-1 . TRBD1 TRBV29-1 CSVDPGQGVYNEQFF TGCAGCGTTGACCCGGGACAGGGGGTGTACAATGAGCAGTTCTTC
TRBJ2-3 many . TRBV11-2 CASSIRRGDTQYF TGTGCCAGCAGCATCAGACGAGGGGATACGCAGTATTTT
TRBJ2-7 many TRBD1 TRBV4-1 CASSQGEQGLLYEQYF TGCGCCAGCAGCCAGGGTGAACAGGGGTTACTCTACGAGCAGTACTTC
TRBJ1-4 few . TRBV2 CASSTGVSVEKLFF TGTGCCAGTTCTACGGGGGTCAGCGTTGAAAAACTGTTTTTT
TRBJ2-2 once . TRBV12-3/TRBV12-4 CAGTANTRELFF TGTGCCGGGACTGCGAACACCAGGGAGCTGTTTTTT
TRBJ2-5 few . TRBV10-3 CAISEGRRSETQYF TGTGCCATCAGTGAGGGCCGGCGGTCGGAGACCCAGTACTTC
TRBJ2-7 . TRBD2 TRBV20-1 CSARGETSGSIYEQYF TGCAGTGCTAGAGGGGAAACTAGCGGGAGTATCTACGAGCAGTACTTC
TRBJ2-1 . TRBD2 TRBV28 CASSFGLAGGLYNEQFF TGTGCCAGCAGTTTCGGACTAGCGGGAGGTCTATACAATGAGCAGTTCTTC
TRBJ1-2 . . TRBV20-1 CSARDGIDLGRSVNGYTF TGCAGTGCTAGAGATGGTATAGATCTCGGGCGAAGTGTGAATGGCTACACCTTC
TRBJ2-7 few . TRBV28 CASRPRADLFEQYF TGTGCCAGCAGACCCCGGGCAGACCTCTTCGAGCAGTACTTC
TRBJ1-4 . TRBD1 TRBV5-1 CASSLAGQGGEKLFF TGCGCCAGCAGCTTGGCCGGGCAGGGGGGTGAAAAACTGTTTTTT
TRBJ2-2 few . TRBV20-1 CSAREGGGRDTGELFF TGCAGTGCTAGAGAAGGAGGGGGCAGGGACACCGGGGAGCTGTTTTTT
TRBJ1-3 . . TRBV20-1 CSAPLRDGNTIYF TGCAGTGCTCCCCTTCGGGACGGAAACACCATATATTTT
TRBJ2-5 few . TRBV15 CATSRDRSEETQYF TGTGCCACCAGCAGAGATAGGAGCGAGGAGACCCAGTACTTC
TRBJ2-2 many . TRBV4-1 CASSQRNTGELFF TGCGCCAGCAGCCAGAGAAACACCGGGGAGCTGTTTTTT
TRBJ1-2 few . TRBV7-2 CASRQNDGYTF TGTGCCAGCAGACAAAATGATGGCTACACCTTC
TRBJ2-1 . TRBD1 TRBV5-5 CASSLTGAEVVNEQFF TGTGCCAGCAGTTTGACAGGGGCTGAAGTAGTCAATGAGCAGTTCTTC
TRBJ2-7 few . TRBV12-3/TRBV12-4 CASRTGSAEYF TGTGCCAGCAGAACCGGGTCCGCGGAGTACTTC
TRBJ1-1 few . TRBV10-3 CAISVDSYAFF TGTGCCATCAGTGTGGACAGCTATGCTTTCTTT
TRBJ2-3 . . TRBV10-3 CAITERDLTDTQYF TGTGCCATCACCGAACGGGACTTAACAGATACGCAGTATTTT
TRBJ2-2 . . TRBV12-3/TRBV12-4 CASRSWASTGELFF TGTGCCAGCAGAAGTTGGGCGTCCACCGGGGAGCTGTTTTTT
TRBJ2-1 many . TRBV5-5 CASSIERGTEQFF TGTGCCAGCAGCATCGAAAGGGGTACTGAGCAGTTCTTC
TRBJ2-1 many . TRBV29-1 CSVELLGDNEQFF TGCAGCGTTGAACTACTAGGCGACAATGAGCAGTTCTTC
TRBJ2-3 . . TRBV15 CATSRTHGSDTQYF TGTGCCACCAGCAGGACACATGGTTCAGATACGCAGTATTTT
TRBJ2-2 many TRBD1 TRBV20-1 CSALGQGAGGELFF TGCAGTGCGTTGGGACAGGGAGCGGGCGGGGAGCTGTTTTTT
TRBJ2-5 few . TRBV3-1 CASTQDSQRETQYF TGTGCCAGCACCCAGGACTCGCAGAGGGAGACCCAGTACTTC
TRBJ1-5 many . TRBV7-2 CASSLAWDGNQPQHF TGTGCCAGCAGCTTAGCGTGGGACGGCAATCAGCCCCAGCATTTT
TRBJ1-1 many . TRBV5-1 CASSNSGNTEAFF TGCGCCAGCAGCAACTCAGGAAACACTGAAGCTTTCTTT
TRBJ1-1 . . TRBV3-1 CASSQEVVAGMNTEAFF TGTGCCAGCAGCCAAGAGGTGGTTGCCGGAATGAACACTGAAGCTTTCTTT
TRBJ1-2 few . TRBV3-1 CASSHPRRGLLGYTF TGTGCCAGCAGCCACCCGCGCCGGGGACTTCTTGGCTACACCTTC
TRBJ2-1 many TRBD2 TRBV28 CASSLWGLAGGSSYNEQFF TGTGCCAGCAGTTTGTGGGGACTAGCGGGGGGGAGCTCCTACAATGAGCAGTTCTTC
TRBJ1-6 . . TRBV7-9 CASSLAARGYNSPLHF TGTGCCAGCAGCTTAGCCGCACGGGGTTATAATTCACCCCTCCACTTT
TRBJ2-3 few TRBD1 TRBV4-1 CASSQEVRAPGQRTDTQYF TGCGCCAGCAGCCAAGAAGTTCGGGCTCCGGGACAGCGCACAGATACGCAGTATTTT
TRBJ2-5 many . TRBV3-1 CASSPNYGGAETQYF TGTGCCAGCAGCCCGAATTATGGGGGGGCGGAGACCCAGTACTTC
TRBJ2-4 few . TRBV28 CASSLGGGGSKNIQYF TGTGCCAGCAGTTTGGGGGGTGGGGGTTCCAAAAACATTCAGTACTTC
TRBJ1-2 few TRBD1 TRBV20-1 CSARVSGGGYTF TGCAGTGCTAGAGTTTCAGGGGGTGGCTACACCTTC
TRBJ2-3 many . TRBV18 CASSPPGWQIDTDTQYF TGTGCCAGCTCACCACCTGGCTGGCAGATTGACACAGATACGCAGTATTTT
TRBJ2-7 few TRBD2 TRBV20-1 CSARRGSGYEQYF TGCAGTGCTAGGCGGGGGAGTGGCTACGAGCAGTACTTC
TRBJ2-5 . TRBD2 TRBV28 CASSLPGAGTGGGTQYF TGTGCCAGCAGTTTGCCCGGCGCCGGGACTGGGGGGGGGACCCAGTACTTC